Ten or more counts support the clone carrying this T cell receptor (beta chain). This entry comes from a study of T cells of healthy individuals. A single record per CDR3 protein comes from TCRdb applying MiXCR to the 5' RACE reads. The sample lists some 39,000 distinct CDR3 sequences, about 4.5% seen once, with 9.2% in the top ten. The CDR3 loop spans 14 amino acids. From germline, CDR1 is SEHNR and CDR2 FQNEAQ (reference sequence). J lost 9 bases, V lost 10 bases, and 15 bases had no gene match. V gene TRBV7-9 combines with J gene TRBJ2-1, with 7 bases lining up with TRBD2. The sequence came from a human donor in good health. CDR3 residues: CANPPWGGRIEQFF. The DNA of the CDR3 is TGTGCCAACCCACCTTGGGGCGGGAGAATTGAGCAGTTCTTC.